What follows are 11 T cell receptor beta chains derived from one specimen sequenced in a study of T cell responses to AZD1222 COVID-19 vaccine. Sequencing used immunoSEQ multiplex PCR; TCRdb keeps in-frame clones, though not all of them. This table holds fewer than 200,000 clones, approximately 90% found once. Here the sequenced sample was peripheral blood, taken 28 days after the second dose of the MenACWY control vaccine. The receptors stem from an adult who received the MenACWY meningococcal vaccine as a control.

In DNA, the CDR3 is TGTGCCAGCAGCTCGACTAGTCATGGGACCCAGTACTTC. It codes for CASSSTSHGTQYF. The V and J genes are TRBV13 and TRBJ2-5, with a possible D match to TRBD2 (6 bases). The CDR3 spans 13 residues. Trimming took 4 bases from V and 7 from J, leaving 13 bases between them. The germline V gene encodes CDR1 PRHDT and CDR2 FYEKMQ (reference sequence).

This chain uses TRBV19 with TRBJ2-1; D is perhaps TRBD2 (6 bases). CDR1 LNHDA and CDR2 SQIVND come from the germline V gene (reference sequence). CDR3 length: 14 amino acids. Trimming cost V 6 bases and J 2 bases, with 11 bases left between them. CDR3 residues: CASRPAGPYNEQFF. CDR3 coding DNA: TGTGCCAGTAGACCCGCGGGACCCTACAATGAGCAGTTCTTC.

J is TRBJ1-2 and V is TRBV7-3; 9 positions match TRBD1. Per the germline V gene, CDR1 is SGHTA and CDR2 is FQGTGA. The length of the CDR3 is 14 residues. Trimming cost V 5 bases and J 3 bases; bases outside gene matches: 4. The CDR3 spells CASSRGQGYYGYTF. Here the CDR3 DNA reads TGTGCCAGCAGCAGGGGACAGGGCTACTATGGCTACACCTTC.

This chain joins TRBV7-3 and TRBJ2-1; TRBD2 is a possible D gene (6 bases). The CDR3 is 13 amino acids. Trimming took 2 bases from V and 7 from J, leaving 9 bases between them. In germline, CDR1 is SGHTA, CDR2 FQGTGA. The CDR3 DNA sequence: TGTGCCAGCAGCTTAGCGGGGATTAATGAGCAGTTCTTC. Its translation is CASSLAGINEQFF.

The J gene is TRBJ2-7, the V gene TRBV30; possibly TRBD2 for D (6 bases). Germline V CDR1 and CDR2: GTSNPN, SVGIG (reference sequence). CDR3 length: 15 amino acids. V shed 1 base and J shed 6 bases, with 19 bases lying between them. The CDR3 loop is CAWSDLLGGASEQYF. In DNA, the CDR3 is TGTGCCTGGAGTGACCTCCTGGGGGGAGCGTCCGAGCAGTACTTC. Full variable domain (outside the CDR3, taken from reference TRBV30 and TRBJ2-7): SQTIHQWPATLVQPVGSPLSLECTVEGTSNPNLYWYRQAAGRGLQLLFYSVGIGQISSEVPQNLSASRPQDRQFILSSKKLLLSDSGFYLCAWSDLLGGASEQYFGPGTRLTVT.

In its sample, this clone was seen once. This chain connects TRBV7-9 to TRBJ2-1; 8 bases are shared with TRBD2. The CDR3 covers 13 residues. The trim removed 5 bases at V and 9 bases at J, leaving 6 bases unmatched. CDR1 is SEHNR and CDR2 is FQNEAQ in the germline V gene (reference sequence). The CDR3 here is CASSMTSASEQFF. The CDR3 bases are TGTGCCAGCAGCATGACTAGCGCGAGTGAGCAGTTCTTC.

This chain joins TRBV2 and TRBJ1-5, with 8 nucleotides matching TRBD1. Germline trimming cut 9 bases from V and 7 bases from J; bases unmatched to any gene: 11. The CDR3 spans 14 residues. Germline V gene lookup returns CDR1 SNHLY and CDR2 FYNNEI. DNA for the CDR3: TGTGCCAGTCAGCGACAGGGGTCCGACCAGCCCCAGCATTTT. Translated, it gives CASQRQGSDQPQHF. Drawing the rest from reference TRBV2 and TRBJ1-5, the complete variable domain is EPEVTQTPSHQVTQMGQEVILRCVPISNHLYFYWYRQILGQKVEFLVSFYNNEISEKSEIFDDQFSVERPDGSNFTLKIRSTKLEDSAMYFCASQRQGSDQPQHFGDGTRLSIL.

The chain links TRBV7-3 to TRBJ2-1; D is ambiguous. The V and J ends lost 1 base and 10 bases respectively, with 14 bases between them. This CDR3 has 14 residues. Germline V gene sequence: CDR1 SGHTA, CDR2 FQGTGA. CDR3 protein: CASSLKLSTGEQFF. CDR3 coding DNA: TGTGCCAGCAGCTTAAAACTATCTACCGGCGAGCAGTTCTTC.

The chain links TRBV29-1 to TRBJ2-7; a weak D match, TRBD1 (6 bases). Germline CDR1 reads SQVTM; CDR2 reads ANQGSEA. There are 13 residues in the CDR3. V lost 6 bases and J 4 bases, leaving 16 bases between the germline ends. CDR3 sequence: CSVASGTTYEQYF. CDR3 bases: TGCAGCGTAGCAAGTGGGACAACGTACGAGCAGTACTTC.

This sequence joins TRBV7-8 and TRBJ2-7; D unresolved. There are 13 residues in the CDR3. Between the trimmed V and J ends, which lost 0 bases and 3 bases, there was a span of 6 bases. Germline V gives CDR1 SGHVS, CDR2 FQNEAQ. CDR3 region: CASSLATYYEQYF. CDR3 nucleotide sequence: TGTGCCAGCAGCTTAGCGACCTACTACGAGCAGTACTTC.

The chain combines TRBV19 with TRBJ2-3, with D hard to call. V lost 4 bases and J lost 4, with 6 bases in between. Germline lookup yields CDR1 LNHDA and CDR2 SQIVND (reference sequence). This CDR3 is 12 amino acids long. CDR3 DNA sequence: TGTGCCAGTAGTAACGTACCAGATACGCAGTATTTT. It is translated as CASSNVPDTQYF.